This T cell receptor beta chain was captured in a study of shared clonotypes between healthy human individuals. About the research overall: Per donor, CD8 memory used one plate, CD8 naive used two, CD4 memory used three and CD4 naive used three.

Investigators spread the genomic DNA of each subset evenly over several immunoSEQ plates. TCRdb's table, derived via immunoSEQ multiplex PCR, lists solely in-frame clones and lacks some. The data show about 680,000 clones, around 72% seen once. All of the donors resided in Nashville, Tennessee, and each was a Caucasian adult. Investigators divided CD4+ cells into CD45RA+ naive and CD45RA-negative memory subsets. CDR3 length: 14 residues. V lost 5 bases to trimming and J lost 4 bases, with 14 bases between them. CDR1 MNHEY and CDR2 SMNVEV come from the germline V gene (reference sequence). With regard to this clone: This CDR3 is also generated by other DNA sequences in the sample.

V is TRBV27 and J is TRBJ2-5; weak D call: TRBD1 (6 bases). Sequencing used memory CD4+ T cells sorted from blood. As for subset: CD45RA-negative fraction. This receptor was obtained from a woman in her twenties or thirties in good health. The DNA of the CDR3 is TGTGCCAGCAGTCCAACGGACAGAAGAGAGACCCAGTACTTC. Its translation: CASSPTDRRETQYF.